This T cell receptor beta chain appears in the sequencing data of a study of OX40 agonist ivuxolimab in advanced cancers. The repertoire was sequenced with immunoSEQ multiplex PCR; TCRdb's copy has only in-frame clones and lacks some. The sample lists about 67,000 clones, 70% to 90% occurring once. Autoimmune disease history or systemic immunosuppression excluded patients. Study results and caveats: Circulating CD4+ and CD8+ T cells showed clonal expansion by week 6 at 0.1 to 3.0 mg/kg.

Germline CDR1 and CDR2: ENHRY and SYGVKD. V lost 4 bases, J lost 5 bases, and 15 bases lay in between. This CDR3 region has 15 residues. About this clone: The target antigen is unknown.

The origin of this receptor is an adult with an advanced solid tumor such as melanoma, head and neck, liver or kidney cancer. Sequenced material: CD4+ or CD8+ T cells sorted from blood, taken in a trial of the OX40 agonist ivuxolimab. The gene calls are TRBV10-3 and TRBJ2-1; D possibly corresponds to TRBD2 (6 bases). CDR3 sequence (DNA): TGTGCCATCAGTGGACTCGGGAGCAGCGACAATGAGCAGTTCTTC. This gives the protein CAISGLGSSDNEQFF.